This T cell receptor (beta chain) comes out of a study of early T cells in non-severe SARS-CoV-2 infection. Study results and limitations: VDJdb matching favored anti-spike CD8 responses, missing private and CD4 specificities.

The CDR3 loop spans 16 amino acids. Germline V gives CDR1 MDHEN, CDR2 SYDVKM. The ends lost 4 bases at V and 4 bases at J; junction bases unmatched: 10. As regards this clonotype: Its antigen is unidentified.

Separate cDNA molecules each had unique molecular identifiers attached to them. A single record per CDR3 protein comes from TCRdb applying MiXCR to the 5' RACE reads. Here the sample spans fewer than 80,000 distinct CDR3 sequences, 10% to 12% being singletons. The chain recombines TRBV28 with TRBJ2-3, with 8 bases matching TRBD2. This TCR was recovered from an adult who was a healthcare worker with PCR-confirmed SARS-CoV-2 infection or an uninfected control (not recorded which). This sample comprised whole blood, obtained at baseline. The CDR3 nucleotides read TGTGCCAGCAGTTCTCCGGGTAGCGGGGATCCAGATACGCAGTATTTT. As protein: CASSSPGSGDPDTQYF.